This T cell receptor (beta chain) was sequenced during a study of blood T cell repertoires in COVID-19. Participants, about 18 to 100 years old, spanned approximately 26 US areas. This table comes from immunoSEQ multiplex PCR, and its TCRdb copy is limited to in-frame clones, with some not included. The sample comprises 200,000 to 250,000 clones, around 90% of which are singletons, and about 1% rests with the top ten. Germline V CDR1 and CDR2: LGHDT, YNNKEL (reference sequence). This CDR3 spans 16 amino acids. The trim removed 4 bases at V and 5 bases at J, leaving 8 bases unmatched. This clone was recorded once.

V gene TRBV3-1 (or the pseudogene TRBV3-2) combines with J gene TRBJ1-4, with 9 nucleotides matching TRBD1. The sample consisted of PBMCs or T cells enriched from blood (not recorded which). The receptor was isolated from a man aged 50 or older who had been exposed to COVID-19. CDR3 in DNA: TGTGCCAGCAGCCCCTATGGACAGGGGATCAATGAAAAACTGTTTTTT. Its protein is CASSPYGQGINEKLFF.